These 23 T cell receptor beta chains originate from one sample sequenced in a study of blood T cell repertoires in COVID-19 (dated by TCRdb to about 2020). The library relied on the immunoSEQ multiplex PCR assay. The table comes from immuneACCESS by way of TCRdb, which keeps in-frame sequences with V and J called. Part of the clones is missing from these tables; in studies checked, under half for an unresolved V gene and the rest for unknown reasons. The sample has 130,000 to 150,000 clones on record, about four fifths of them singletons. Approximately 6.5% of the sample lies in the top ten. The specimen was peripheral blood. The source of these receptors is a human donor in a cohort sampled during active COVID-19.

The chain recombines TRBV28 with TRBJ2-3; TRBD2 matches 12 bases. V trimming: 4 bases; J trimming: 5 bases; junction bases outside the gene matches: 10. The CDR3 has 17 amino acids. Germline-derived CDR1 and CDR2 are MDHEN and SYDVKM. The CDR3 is CASSSIRGTSGLDTQYF. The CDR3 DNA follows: TGTGCCAGCAGTTCGATTCGGGGGACTAGCGGGTTAGATACGCAGTATTTT. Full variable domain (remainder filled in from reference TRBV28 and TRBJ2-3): DVKVTQSSRYLVKRTGEKVFLECVQDMDHENMFWYRQDPGLGLRLIYFSYDVKMKEKGDIPEGYSVSREKKERFSLILESASTNQTSMYLCASSSIRGTSGLDTQYFGPGTRLTVL.

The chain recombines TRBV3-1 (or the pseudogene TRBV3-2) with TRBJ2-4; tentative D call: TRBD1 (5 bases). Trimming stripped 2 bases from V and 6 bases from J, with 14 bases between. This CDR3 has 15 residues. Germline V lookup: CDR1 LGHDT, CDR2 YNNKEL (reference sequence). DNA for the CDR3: TGTGCCAGCAGCCAAAGTTCAGGGTTTGGAAACATTCAGTACTTC. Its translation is CASSQSSGFGNIQYF.

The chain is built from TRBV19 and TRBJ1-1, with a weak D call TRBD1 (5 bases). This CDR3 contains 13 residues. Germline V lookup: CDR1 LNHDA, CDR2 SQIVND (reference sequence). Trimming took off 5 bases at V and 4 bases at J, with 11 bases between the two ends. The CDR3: CASSPGGGTEAFF. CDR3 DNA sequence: TGTGCCAGTAGTCCCGGGGGGGGCACTGAAGCTTTCTTT.

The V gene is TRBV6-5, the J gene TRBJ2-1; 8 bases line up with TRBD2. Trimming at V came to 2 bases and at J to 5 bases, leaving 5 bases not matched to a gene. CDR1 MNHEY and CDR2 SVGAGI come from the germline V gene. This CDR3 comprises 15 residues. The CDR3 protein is CASSYRRGAHNEQFF. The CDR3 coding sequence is TGTGCCAGCAGTTACAGGCGGGGGGCCCACAATGAGCAGTTCTTC.

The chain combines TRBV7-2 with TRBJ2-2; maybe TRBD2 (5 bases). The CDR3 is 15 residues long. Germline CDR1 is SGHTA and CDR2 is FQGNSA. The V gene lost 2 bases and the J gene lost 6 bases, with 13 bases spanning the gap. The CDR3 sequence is CASSLFGLGAGELFF. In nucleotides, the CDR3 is TGTGCCAGCAGCTTATTCGGACTTGGCGCCGGGGAGCTGTTTTTT.

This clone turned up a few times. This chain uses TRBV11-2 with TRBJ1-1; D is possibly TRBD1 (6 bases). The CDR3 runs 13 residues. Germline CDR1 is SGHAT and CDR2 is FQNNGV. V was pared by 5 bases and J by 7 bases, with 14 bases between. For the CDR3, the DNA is TGTGCCAGCAGCCCCGACAGGTCCTATGAAGCTTTCTTT. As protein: CASSPDRSYEAFF.

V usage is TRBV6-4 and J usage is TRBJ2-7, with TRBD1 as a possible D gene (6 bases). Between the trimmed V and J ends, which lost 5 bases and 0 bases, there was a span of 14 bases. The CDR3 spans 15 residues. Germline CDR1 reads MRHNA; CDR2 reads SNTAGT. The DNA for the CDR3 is TGTGCCAGCAGTTTACATGGACAGAGCTCCTACGAGCAGTACTTC. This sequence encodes CASSLHGQSSYEQYF.

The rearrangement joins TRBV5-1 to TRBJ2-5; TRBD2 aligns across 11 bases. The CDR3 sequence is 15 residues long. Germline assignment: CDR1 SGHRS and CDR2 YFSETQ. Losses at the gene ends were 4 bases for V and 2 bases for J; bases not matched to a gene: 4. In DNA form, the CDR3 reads TGCGCCAGCAGCCCGGGACTAGCGGTTCAAGAGACCCAGTACTTC. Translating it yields CASSPGLAVQETQYF.

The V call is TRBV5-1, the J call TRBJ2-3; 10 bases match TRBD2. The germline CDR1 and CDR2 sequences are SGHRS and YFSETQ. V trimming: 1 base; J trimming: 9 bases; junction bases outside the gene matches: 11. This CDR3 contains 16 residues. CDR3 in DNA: TGCGCCAGCAGCTTGACTAGCGGGGCCTCGGGACCCACGCAGTATTTT. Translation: CASSLTSGASGPTQYF.

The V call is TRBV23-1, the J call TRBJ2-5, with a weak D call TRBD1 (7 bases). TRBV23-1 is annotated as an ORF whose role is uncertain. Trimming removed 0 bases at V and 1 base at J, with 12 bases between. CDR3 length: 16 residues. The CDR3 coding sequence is TGCGCCAGCAGTCAATCCGGGCAGGGGGGCCAAGAGACCCAGTACTTC. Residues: CASSQSGQGGQETQYF.

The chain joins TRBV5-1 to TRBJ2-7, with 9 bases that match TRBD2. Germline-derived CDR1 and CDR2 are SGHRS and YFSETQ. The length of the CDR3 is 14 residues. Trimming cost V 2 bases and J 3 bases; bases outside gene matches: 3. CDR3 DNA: TGCGCCAGCAGCTTAAGCGGGGGGCTCTACGAGCAGTACTTC. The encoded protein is CASSLSGGLYEQYF.

CDR3 sequence: CASSYSMSRANNSPLHF. The CDR3 DNA follows: TGTGCCAGCAGTTACTCGATGTCCAGGGCAAATAATTCACCCCTCCACTTT. V is TRBV6-2 or TRBV6-3 and J is TRBJ1-6, with a weak D call TRBD1 (5 bases). Trimming cost V 0 bases and J 5 bases, with 14 bases left between them. The CDR3 extends over 17 amino acids. The germline V gene encodes CDR1 MNHEY and CDR2 SVGEGT.

CDR3 loop: CASSPAGISNQPQHF. CDR3 DNA sequence: TGTGCCAGCTCACCAGCAGGTATTAGCAATCAGCCCCAGCATTTT. The V call is TRBV18, the J call TRBJ1-5; no definite D call. V lost 2 bases, J lost 0 bases, and 8 bases lay in between. The CDR3 sequence is 15 residues long. Germline V gene data show CDR1 as KGHSH and CDR2 as LQKENI.

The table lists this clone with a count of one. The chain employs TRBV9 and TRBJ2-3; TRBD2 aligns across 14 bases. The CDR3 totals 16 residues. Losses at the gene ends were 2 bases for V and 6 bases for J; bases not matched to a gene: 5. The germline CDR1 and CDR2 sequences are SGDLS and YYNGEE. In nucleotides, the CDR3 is TGTGCCAGCAGCGTCGGACTAGCGGGGGGTGTGGATACGCAGTATTTT. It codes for CASSVGLAGGVDTQYF.

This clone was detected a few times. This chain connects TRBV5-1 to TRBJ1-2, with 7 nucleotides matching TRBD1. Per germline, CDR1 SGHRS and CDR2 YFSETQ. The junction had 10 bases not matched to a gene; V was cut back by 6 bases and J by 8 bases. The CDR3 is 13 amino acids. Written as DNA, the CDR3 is TGCGCCAGCACCCATGGGACAGCTGGCGGCTACACCTTC. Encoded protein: CASTHGTAGGYTF.

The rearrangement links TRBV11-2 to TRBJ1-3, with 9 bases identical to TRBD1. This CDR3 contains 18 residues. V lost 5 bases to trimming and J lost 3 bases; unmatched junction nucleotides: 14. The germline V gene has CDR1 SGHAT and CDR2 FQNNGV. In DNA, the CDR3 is TGTGCCAGCAGCCCTAGGGGACAGGGCTTTGGCGGTGGAAACACCATATATTTT. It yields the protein CASSPRGQGFGGGNTIYF.

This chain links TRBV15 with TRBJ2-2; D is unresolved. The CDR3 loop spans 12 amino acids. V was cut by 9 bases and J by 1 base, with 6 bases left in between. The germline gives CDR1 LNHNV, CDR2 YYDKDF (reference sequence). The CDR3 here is CATQQNTGELFF. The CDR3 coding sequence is TGTGCCACACAGCAGAACACCGGGGAGCTGTTTTTT.

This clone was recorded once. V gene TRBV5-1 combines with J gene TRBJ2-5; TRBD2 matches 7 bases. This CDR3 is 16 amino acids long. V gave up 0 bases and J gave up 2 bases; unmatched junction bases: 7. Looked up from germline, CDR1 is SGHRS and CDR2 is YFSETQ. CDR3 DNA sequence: TGCGCCAGCAGCTTGGATATGGTAGCGGGTCAAGAGACCCAGTACTTC. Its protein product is CASSLDMVAGQETQYF.

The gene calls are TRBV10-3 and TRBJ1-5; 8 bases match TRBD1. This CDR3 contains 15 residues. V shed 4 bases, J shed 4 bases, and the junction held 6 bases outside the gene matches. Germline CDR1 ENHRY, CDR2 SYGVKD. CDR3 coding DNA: TGTGCCATCAGTGGCGGGACAGGACAAAATCAGCCCCAGCATTTT. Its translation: CAISGGTGQNQPQHF.

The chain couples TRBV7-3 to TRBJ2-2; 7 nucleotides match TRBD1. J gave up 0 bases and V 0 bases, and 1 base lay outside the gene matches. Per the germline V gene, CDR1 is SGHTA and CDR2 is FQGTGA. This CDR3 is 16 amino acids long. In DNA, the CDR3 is TGTGCCAGCAGCTTAACGGGGACAGCGAACACCGGGGAGCTGTTTTTT. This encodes CASSLTGTANTGELFF.

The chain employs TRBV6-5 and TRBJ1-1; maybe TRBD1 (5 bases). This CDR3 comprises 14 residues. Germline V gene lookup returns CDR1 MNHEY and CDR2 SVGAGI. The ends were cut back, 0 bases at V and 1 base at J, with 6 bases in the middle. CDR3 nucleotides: TGTGCCAGCAGTTACTCGGGGGGGAACACTGAAGCTTTCTTT. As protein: CASSYSGGNTEAFF.

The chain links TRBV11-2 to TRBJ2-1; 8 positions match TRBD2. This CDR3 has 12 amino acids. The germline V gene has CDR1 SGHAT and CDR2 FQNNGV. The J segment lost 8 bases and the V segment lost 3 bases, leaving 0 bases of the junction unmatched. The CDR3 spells CASSFGGDEQFF. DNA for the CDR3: TGTGCCAGCAGCTTCGGGGGGGATGAGCAGTTCTTC.

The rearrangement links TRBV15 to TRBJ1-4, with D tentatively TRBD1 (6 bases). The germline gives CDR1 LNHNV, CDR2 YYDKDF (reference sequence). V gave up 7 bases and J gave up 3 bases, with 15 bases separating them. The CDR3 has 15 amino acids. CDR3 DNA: TGTGCCACCAAAGGGGGGGCCGGTGCTAATGAAAAACTGTTTTTT. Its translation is CATKGGAGANEKLFF.